One sample yielded the 7 T cell receptor beta chains listed below, sequenced in a study of blood T cell repertoires in COVID-19. The protocol was immunoSEQ multiplex PCR, while the TCRdb copy is restricted to in-frame clones and leaves out a portion. The table has about 280,000 clones, approximately 83% seen once. Sequencing was done on a sample of peripheral blood. These receptor sequences come from a woman in her twenties or thirties who had recovered from COVID-19.

This clone is a singleton in its sample. V gene TRBV6-5 combines with J gene TRBJ1-2; the match to TRBD1 covers 7 bases. This CDR3 comprises 14 residues. Germline CDR1 reads MNHEY; CDR2 reads SVGAGI. V was pared by 2 bases and J by 2 bases, with 2 bases of the junction left unmatched. As DNA, the CDR3 is TGTGCCAGCAGTTACAGGGGGCGAAACTATGGCTACACCTTC. It encodes CASSYRGRNYGYTF.

The chain's CDR3 is CASSSQTATDTQYF. CDR3 bases: TGTGCCAGCAGTTCCCAGACAGCCACAGATACGCAGTATTTT. The chain links TRBV6-5 to TRBJ2-3; the D gene is possibly TRBD1 (5 bases). Between the trimmed V and J ends, which lost 4 bases and 2 bases, there was a span of 10 bases. Germline CDR1 is MNHEY and CDR2 is SVGAGI. The CDR3 totals 14 residues.

The chain employs TRBV27 and TRBJ1-1; 7 nucleotides match TRBD1. J was trimmed by 5 bases and V by 0 bases; bases with no gene match: 12. Germline lookup yields CDR1 MNHEY and CDR2 SMNVEV (reference sequence). This CDR3 region has 17 residues. The chain's CDR3 is CASSLSGPIRGPTEAFF. The CDR3 DNA reads as TGTGCCAGCAGTTTATCGGGCCCAATTAGGGGGCCAACTGAAGCTTTCTTT.

The V and J genes are TRBV5-8 and TRBJ2-5; 8 bases map to TRBD1. CDR3 length equals 15 residues. After removal of 4 bases from V and 0 bases from J, the junction contained 5 bases not matched to a gene. Germline assignment: CDR1 SGHTS and CDR2 YDEGEE. The CDR3 DNA reads TGTGCCAGCAGCCGGCGGACAGGGAACCAAGAGACCCAGTACTTC. This gives the protein CASSRRTGNQETQYF.

V usage is TRBV9 and J usage is TRBJ2-7; 11 bases match TRBD2. This CDR3 spans 16 amino acids. CDR1 SGDLS and CDR2 YYNGEE come from the germline V gene. Germline trimming cut 3 bases from V and 1 base from J; bases unmatched to any gene: 6. CDR3 nucleotides: TGTGCCAGCAGCGCACGAGGGACTAGCGGTTCCTACGAGCAGTACTTC. This gives the protein CASSARGTSGSYEQYF. The entire variable domain, with the rest obtained from reference TRBV9 and TRBJ2-7, is as follows: DSGVTQTPKHLITATGQRVTLRCSPRSGDLSVYWYQQSLDQGLQFLIQYYNGEERAKGNILERFSAQQFPDLHSELNLSSLELGDSALYFCASSARGTSGSYEQYFGPGTRLTVT.

The chain joins TRBV10-3 to TRBJ2-5; possible D gene TRBD2, 7 bases. V was shortened by 6 bases and J by 2 bases, with 22 bases between the two germline ends. The CDR3 contains 17 residues. The V gene's germline CDR1 is ENHRY and CDR2 SYGVKD. The CDR3 region is CAIRLLAGAKTQETQYF. CDR3 bases: TGTGCCATCAGACTCCTCGCGGGGGCTAAGACACAAGAGACCCAGTACTTC.

The chain joins TRBV9 to TRBJ2-1; no firm D call. Trimming took 4 bases from V and 5 from J, leaving 16 bases between them. Germline V lookup: CDR1 SGDLS, CDR2 YYNGEE. CDR3 length: 15 residues. The CDR3 DNA reads TGTGCCAGCAGCCCCCTGCCTCTACCGGACAATGAGCAGTTCTTC. This codes for CASSPLPLPDNEQFF. Full variable domain (rest looked up from reference TRBV9 and TRBJ2-1): DSGVTQTPKHLITATGQRVTLRCSPRSGDLSVYWYQQSLDQGLQFLIQYYNGEERAKGNILERFSAQQFPDLHSELNLSSLELGDSALYFCASSPLPLPDNEQFFGPGTRLTVL.